The 28 T cell receptor beta chains reported below all come from one sample, sequenced in a study of T cell responses to AZD1222 COVID-19 vaccine. Clones were read by immunoSEQ multiplex PCR, and TCRdb kept only the in-frame ones, dropping some. This sample has roughly 60,000 clones, with around 84% found just once. Sequencing was performed on peripheral blood, taken on day 0 of AZD1222 vaccination. Receptors originate from an adult in good health.

This chain connects TRBV28 to TRBJ1-2, with TRBD1 matching 7 bases. The CDR3 spans 13 residues. After removal of 7 bases from V and 4 bases from J, the junction contained 6 bases not matched to a gene. The V gene's germline CDR1 is MDHEN and CDR2 SYDVKM. This CDR3 is CASTLTGPYGYTF. The CDR3 DNA reads TGTGCCAGCACCCTGACAGGGCCCTATGGCTACACCTTC.

This clone turned up a few times. The chain joins TRBV5-5 to TRBJ2-3; D may be TRBD1 (6 bases). Germline V CDR1 and CDR2: SGHKS, YYEKEE (reference sequence). The CDR3 is 14 amino acids. V was shortened by 4 bases and J by 2 bases, with 11 bases between the two germline ends. This chain's CDR3 is CASSLGGITDTQYF. DNA for the CDR3: TGTGCCAGCAGCCTAGGGGGTATCACAGATACGCAGTATTTT.

This clone showed up just once. J is TRBJ1-2 and V is TRBV29-1; D is ambiguous. The CDR3 loop spans 12 amino acids. Germline CDR1 reads SQVTM; CDR2 reads ANQGSEA. V lost 7 bases, J lost 4 bases, and 13 bases lay in between. CDR3 protein: CSGLYTPYGYTF. The CDR3 nucleotides read TGCAGCGGGCTCTATACCCCCTATGGCTACACCTTC.

J is TRBJ1-1 and V is TRBV30; no definite D call. V dropped 3 bases and J dropped 4 bases, with 12 bases sitting between them. This CDR3 contains 13 residues. Germline-derived CDR1 and CDR2 are GTSNPN and SVGIG (reference sequence). The DNA of the CDR3 is TGTGCCTGGAGGACATGGACCGCCACTGAAGCTTTCTTT. Encoded protein: CAWRTWTATEAFF.

The J gene is TRBJ2-1, the V gene TRBV7-8; D is uncertain. Germline V gives CDR1 SGHVS, CDR2 FQNEAQ. The CDR3 runs 16 residues. With 5 bases removed from V and 6 bases from J, the gap between germline ends came to 20 bases. The CDR3, as DNA: TGTGCCAGCAGCCTTGGGATTACAACAAAATCCAATGAGCAGTTCTTC. It translates to CASSLGITTKSNEQFF.

The gene calls are TRBV11-2 and TRBJ1-1; D is ambiguous. V lost 3 bases and J lost 7, with 12 bases in between. The V gene's germline CDR1 is SGHAT and CDR2 FQNNGV. This CDR3 spans 13 amino acids. The CDR3 coding sequence is TGTGCCAGCAGCTTTGGACCGATGTTTGAAGCTTTCTTT. Translation gives CASSFGPMFEAFF.

The V call is TRBV24-1, the J call TRBJ1-2; 7 bases align to TRBD1. This CDR3 region has 14 residues. The germline V gene encodes CDR1 KGHDR and CDR2 SFDVKD. Trimming took 4 bases from V and 6 from J; bases not matched to a gene: 7. CDR3 sequence: CATSDRGGFDGYTF. In nucleotides, the CDR3 is TGTGCCACCAGTGACAGGGGGGGCTTCGATGGCTACACCTTC.

The chain joins TRBV19 to TRBJ1-1, with D unresolved. The CDR3 loop spans 16 amino acids. The germline V and J ends were trimmed by 7 bases and 3 bases, with 21 bases remaining between them. The germline V gene has CDR1 LNHDA and CDR2 SQIVND (reference sequence). DNA for the CDR3: TGTGCCAGTACAGTTTTCGTGGGGAGCATGGACACTGAAGCTTTCTTT. This codes for CASTVFVGSMDTEAFF.

The rearrangement links TRBV28 to TRBJ1-2; a possible D gene is TRBD1 (6 bases). V was clipped by 2 bases and J by 4 bases, with 17 bases between them. The V gene's germline CDR1 is MDHEN and CDR2 SYDVKM. The CDR3 is 16 residues long. CDR3 coding DNA: TGTGCCAGCAGTTTAGCAGGGGCGGAAACCACCTATGGCTACACCTTC. This sequence encodes CASSLAGAETTYGYTF.

The chain recombines TRBV28 with TRBJ1-5; TRBD1 matches 9 bases. Unmatched junction bases numbered 8, after V lost 5 bases and J lost 6 bases. Germline V gives CDR1 MDHEN, CDR2 SYDVKM. The CDR3 is 15 residues long. The CDR3 spells CASSPLDRGSQPQHF. The CDR3 DNA follows: TGTGCCAGCAGTCCCTTGGACAGGGGAAGTCAGCCCCAGCATTTT.

V and J are TRBV5-6 and TRBJ2-7, with 8 bases fitting TRBD1. Germline V CDR1 and CDR2: SGHDT, YYEEEE. This CDR3 is 15 amino acids long. The V and J ends lost 4 bases and 2 bases, in that order; junction bases with no gene match: 8. DNA of the CDR3: TGTGCCAGCAGCCTACGGACAGGGATCCCCTACGAGCAGTACGTC. It specifies CASSLRTGIPYEQYV.

Written as DNA, the CDR3 is TGCGCCAGCTCGTCAGTGGGCGTGTCCTACAATGAGCAGTTCTTC. Residues: CASSSVGVSYNEQFF. The chain recombines TRBV5-1 with TRBJ2-1; D unresolved. Germline CDR1 SGHRS, CDR2 YFSETQ. This CDR3 is 15 amino acids long. V lost 7 bases, J lost 1 base, and 15 bases lay in between.

This clone was detected once. This chain connects TRBV2 to TRBJ1-5, with D maybe TRBD1 (6 bases). V shed 6 bases and J shed 3 bases, with 12 bases lying between them. CDR3 size: 14 residues. Germline V gene sequence: CDR1 SNHLY, CDR2 FYNNEI. CDR3 nucleotide sequence: TGTGCCAGCAGCGAGACAGGTTACAATCAGCCCCAGCATTTT. Translation gives CASSETGYNQPQHF.

The rearrangement links TRBV24-1 to TRBJ2-7, with TRBD2 identical over 14 bases. The CDR3 consists of 14 residues. After removal of 6 bases from V and 11 bases from J, the junction contained 8 bases not matched to a gene. Germline V CDR1 and CDR2: KGHDR, SFDVKD. This CDR3 reads CATSTGTSGRSKYV. In DNA form, the CDR3 reads TGTGCCACCAGTACCGGGACTAGCGGGAGAAGTAAGTACGTC.

The V and J genes are TRBV7-3 and TRBJ2-3, with 7 bases aligning to TRBD2. Germline V gene lookup returns CDR1 SGHTA and CDR2 FQGTGA. The CDR3 has 16 amino acids. The trim removed 5 bases at V and 9 bases at J, leaving 17 bases unmatched. The CDR3 protein is CASSRFASGAEGTQYF. The DNA for the CDR3 is TGTGCCAGCAGCCGTTTCGCTAGCGGAGCGGAGGGAACGCAGTATTTT.

The J gene is TRBJ2-7, the V gene TRBV28; D perhaps matches TRBD1 (6 bases). Trimming stripped 6 bases from V and 1 base from J, with 16 bases between. The CDR3 is 15 residues long. The V gene's germline CDR1 is MDHEN and CDR2 SYDVKM. The CDR3, as DNA: TGTGCCAGCAGCTATATGGGGGCTACTTCCTACGAGCAGTACTTC. It translates to CASSYMGATSYEQYF.

This chain links TRBV3-1 (or the pseudogene TRBV3-2) with TRBJ1-5; 7 nucleotides line up with TRBD1. Germline lookup yields CDR1 LGHDT and CDR2 YNNKEL (reference sequence). Trimming cost V 3 bases and J 7 bases; bases outside gene matches: 0. This CDR3 has 12 amino acids. The CDR3 spells CASSQGQQPQHF. Written as DNA, the CDR3 is TGTGCCAGCAGCCAGGGACAGCAGCCCCAGCATTTT.

The chain is built from TRBV28 and TRBJ1-2; D is unclear. V dropped 8 bases and J dropped 2 bases, with 6 bases sitting between them. CDR1 and CDR2 from the germline V gene are MDHEN and SYDVKM. CDR3 length equals 11 residues. The CDR3 nucleotides read TGTGCCAGCGAATCAAACTATGGCTACACCTTC. Amino acids: CASESNYGYTF.

V is TRBV12-3 or TRBV12-4 and J is TRBJ2-7, with D maybe TRBD2 (5 bases). Trimming shortened V by 5 bases and J by 2 bases, and 7 bases separated the two germline ends. This CDR3 contains 12 residues. CDR3 sequence reads: CASSPGAYEQYF. The CDR3 DNA sequence: TGTGCCAGCAGTCCCGGGGCCTACGAGCAGTACTTC.

This sequence joins TRBV3-1 (or the pseudogene TRBV3-2) and TRBJ2-2; the match to TRBD2 covers 12 bases. V gave up 1 base and J gave up 6 bases; unmatched junction bases: 6. Per germline, CDR1 LGHDT and CDR2 YNNKEL (reference sequence). The CDR3 length is 17 residues. The CDR3 DNA reads TGTGCCAGCAGCCAAGTCGGGGCTAGCGGGAGGGCCGGGGAGCTGTTTTTT. Protein sequence: CASSQVGASGRAGELFF.

V is TRBV7-2 and J is TRBJ1-5, with a tentative D call TRBD1 (5 bases). Germline CDR1 and CDR2: SGHTA and FQGNSA. V lost 5 bases and J 6 bases, leaving 17 bases between the germline ends. The length of the CDR3 is 15 residues. The CDR3 reads CASSPGAGVGQPQHF. The CDR3 DNA is TGTGCCAGCAGCCCCGGGGCAGGAGTGGGTCAGCCCCAGCATTTT.

The chain combines TRBV5-1 with TRBJ1-1, with D possibly TRBD1 on 6 matching bases. This CDR3 is 15 amino acids long. Germline-derived CDR1 and CDR2 are SGHRS and YFSETQ. Trimming pared 3 bases from V and 1 base from J, leaving 13 bases between. The CDR3 protein is CASSSLDSPNTEAFF. CDR3 bases: TGCGCCAGCAGCTCCCTGGACAGCCCGAACACTGAAGCTTTCTTT.

This chain joins TRBV5-1 and TRBJ2-1; D is unresolved. The V gene lost 3 bases and the J gene lost 5 bases, with 9 bases spanning the gap. Germline CDR1 reads SGHRS; CDR2 reads YFSETQ. The CDR3 covers 13 residues. The chain's CDR3 is CASSWAPDNEQFF. CDR3 DNA sequence: TGCGCCAGCAGCTGGGCCCCAGACAATGAGCAGTTCTTC. Filled out from reference TRBV5-1 and TRBJ2-1, the complete variable domain reads KAGVTQTPRYLIKTRGQQVTLSCSPISGHRSVSWYQQTPGQGLQFLFEYFSETQRNKGNFPGRFSGRQFSNSRSEMNVSTLELGDSALYLCASSWAPDNEQFFGPGTRLTVL.

This clone was detected a few times. This chain uses TRBV2 with TRBJ1-2; D possibly corresponds to TRBD1 (6 bases). The length of the CDR3 is 12 residues. The V gene's germline CDR1 is SNHLY and CDR2 FYNNEI. The germline V and J ends were trimmed by 6 bases and 4 bases, with 9 bases remaining between them. CDR3 nucleotides: TGTGCCAGCAGGGGGGCTTCCTATGGCTACACCTTC. Protein product: CASRGASYGYTF.

The chain joins TRBV14 to TRBJ1-2; D unresolved. Germline V gene lookup returns CDR1 SGHDN and CDR2 FVKESK. CDR3 length: 13 amino acids. Trimming took off 1 base at V and 8 bases at J, with 11 bases between the two ends. The CDR3 loop reads CASSQGLRGGYTF. CDR3 nucleotide sequence: TGTGCCAGCAGCCAAGGCCTTCGCGGCGGCTACACCTTC.

The rearrangement uses TRBV28 and TRBJ2-7; 12 nucleotides align to TRBD1. V was clipped by 3 bases and J by 4 bases; unmatched bases: 1. There are 14 residues in the CDR3. From germline, CDR1 is MDHEN and CDR2 SYDVKM. The CDR3 region has the DNA TGTGCCAGCAGTTTGGGACAGGGGGCTTACGAGCAGTACTTC. Translated, it gives CASSLGQGAYEQYF.

The CDR3 nucleotides are TGCGCCAGCAGCCACCAGCGGAACACCGGGGAGCTGTTTTTT. It yields the protein CASSHQRNTGELFF. The chain employs TRBV5-1 and TRBJ2-2; D remains unclear. Germline CDR1 SGHRS, CDR2 YFSETQ. This CDR3 spans 14 amino acids. V lost 4 bases to trimming and J lost 1 base, with 8 bases between them.

In DNA form, the CDR3 reads TGCGCCAGCAGCCGGATCTACAGGGGGTTTTACAATGAGCAGTTCTTC. Translating gives CASSRIYRGFYNEQFF. The rearrangement joins TRBV4-1 to TRBJ2-1; 8 positions match TRBD1. CDR1 and CDR2 (germline): MGHRA, YSYEKL. With V trimmed by 4 bases and J by 4 bases, 9 bases remained unmatched. This CDR3 is built from 16 residues.